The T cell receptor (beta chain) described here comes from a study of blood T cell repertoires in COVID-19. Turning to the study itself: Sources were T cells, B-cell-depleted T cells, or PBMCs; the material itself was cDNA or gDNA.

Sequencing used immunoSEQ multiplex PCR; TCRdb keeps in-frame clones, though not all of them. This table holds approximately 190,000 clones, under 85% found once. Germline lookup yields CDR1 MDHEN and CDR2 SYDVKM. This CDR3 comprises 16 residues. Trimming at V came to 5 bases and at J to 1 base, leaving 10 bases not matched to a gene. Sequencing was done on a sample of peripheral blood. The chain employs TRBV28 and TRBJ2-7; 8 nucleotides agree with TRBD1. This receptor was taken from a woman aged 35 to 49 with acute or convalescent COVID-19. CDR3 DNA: TGTGCCAGCAGTCAACCCTCGGACAGGGATTCCTACGAGCAGTACTTC. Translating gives CASSQPSDRDSYEQYF.